These 13 T cell receptor beta chains share one sample of origin, sequenced in a study of blood T cell repertoires in COVID-19 (dated by TCRdb to 2019 to 2021). Library preparation was by the immunoSEQ multiplex PCR assay. TCRdb provides this immuneACCESS table in a form limited to in-frame rearrangements. Some clones are lacking; in checked studies, under half of them reflect an unresolved V gene, and why the rest are absent is not known. The sample table records about 55,000 clones; just over 85% of these occur just once. Approximately 2.6% of the sample is held by the ten biggest clonotypes. Sequenced: peripheral blood. The origin of the receptors is a man older than 75 with acute or convalescent COVID-19.

The table lists this clone with a count of one. The chain is built from TRBV6-6 and TRBJ2-7; 7 bases match TRBD1. CDR3 length equals 13 residues. The V gene end was trimmed by 0 bases and the J gene end by 10 bases; junction bases not matched to a gene: 6. In germline, CDR1 is MNHNY, CDR2 SVGAGI (reference sequence). CDR3 residues: CASSYSDRRYQYF. CDR3 sequence (DNA): TGTGCCAGCAGTTACTCGGACAGGCGTTATCAGTACTTC.

In this sample, this clone turned up a few times. J is TRBJ2-7 and V is TRBV2; D is possibly TRBD1 (6 bases). Germline lookup yields CDR1 SNHLY and CDR2 FYNNEI. The V gene lost 4 bases and the J gene lost 2 bases, with 12 bases spanning the gap. The CDR3 extends over 14 amino acids. CDR3 residues: CASSGGGQTYEQYF. CDR3 bases: TGTGCCAGCAGTGGTGGCGGACAGACCTACGAGCAGTACTTC.

This chain uses TRBV11-2 with TRBJ1-3; TRBD1 is a possible D gene (5 bases). Per the germline V gene, CDR1 is SGHAT and CDR2 is FQNNGV. Trimming removed 2 bases from V and 3 bases from J, with 17 bases in between. The CDR3 extends over 17 amino acids. The CDR3 is CASSLFSPQGFGNTIYF. In DNA, the CDR3 is TGTGCCAGCAGCTTATTCTCTCCCCAGGGATTTGGAAACACCATATATTTT.

The genes are TRBV19 and TRBJ2-7; D may be TRBD1 (6 bases). The length of the CDR3 is 14 residues. Germline V lookup: CDR1 LNHDA, CDR2 SQIVND (reference sequence). Trimming shortened V by 5 bases and J by 6 bases, and 17 bases separated the two germline ends. The CDR3 reads CASSEGTTPTEQYF. The CDR3 nucleotides are TGTGCCAGTAGTGAAGGGACAACTCCCACCGAGCAGTACTTC.

The chain couples TRBV21-1 to TRBJ2-3; no check of the table's D call, TRBD2, against the DNA was made. TRBV21-1 is marked as a pseudogene. The CDR3 has 19 amino acids. CDR3 DNA: TGTGCCAGCAGCGATTCGCCCGGGAGGGGGGGGCCCTCCACAGATACGCAGTATTTT. It codes for CASSDSPGRGGPSTDTQYF.

Comment on this clone: Its ends do not fully match the called genes, so a read error is possible. This sequence joins TRBV7-7 and TRBJ2-5; 10 nucleotides agree with TRBD2. Looked up from germline, CDR1 is SSHAT and CDR2 is FNYEAQ (reference sequence). The CDR3 totals 15 residues. CDR3 amino acids: CASSRAGGPGETQYF. The CDR3 DNA is TGTGCTAGCAGCAGAGCGGGGGGGCCGGGTGAGACCCAGTACTTC.

The V gene is TRBV4-1, the J gene TRBJ1-4; 8 nucleotides line up with TRBD1. The CDR3 contains 17 residues. V dropped 1 base and J dropped 4; count of bases not matched to a gene: 8. CDR1 is MGHRA, CDR2 YSYEKL, per germline. CDR3 residues: CASSQGELGQGNEKLFF. DNA for the CDR3: TGCGCCAGCAGCCAAGGAGAATTAGGACAGGGTAATGAAAAACTGTTTTTT.

This chain uses TRBV29-1 with TRBJ2-5, with TRBD2 matching 7 bases. This CDR3 contains 12 residues. V lost 7 bases and J lost 5; bases outside the gene matches: 7. Germline V gene data show CDR1 as SQVTM and CDR2 as ANQGSEA. Here the CDR3 reads CSGQPGGETQYF. In DNA form, the CDR3 reads TGCAGCGGTCAGCCCGGGGGGGAGACCCAGTACTTC. The full variable domain, in which reference TRBV29-1 and TRBJ2-5 provide the parts outside the CDR3, is SAVISQKPSRDICQRGTSLTIQCQVDSQVTMMFWYRQQPGQSLTLIATANQGSEATYESGFVIDKFPISRPNLTFSTLTVSNMSPEDSSIYLCSGQPGGETQYFGPGTRLLVL.

The rearrangement joins TRBV3-1 (or the pseudogene TRBV3-2) to TRBJ1-1, with D hard to call. Between the trimmed V and J ends, which lost 4 bases and 1 base, there was a span of 7 bases. CDR3 length: 13 amino acids. Germline V gene data show CDR1 as LGHDT and CDR2 as YNNKEL (reference sequence). In DNA, the CDR3 is TGTGCCAGCAGCCTTCCAGGGAACACTGAAGCTTTCTTT. Its translation is CASSLPGNTEAFF.

The J gene is TRBJ1-2, the V gene TRBV5-6, with D tentatively TRBD1 (5 bases). Between the trimmed V and J ends, which lost 4 bases and 4 bases, there was a span of 11 bases. Germline-derived CDR1 and CDR2 are SGHDT and YYEEEE. This CDR3 region has 13 residues. This chain's CDR3 is CASSLDRSYGYTF. The CDR3 DNA sequence: TGTGCCAGCAGCCTAGACAGATCCTATGGCTACACCTTC.

This clone has a single count. The V gene is TRBV2, the J gene TRBJ1-2; D is perhaps TRBD1 (6 bases). This CDR3 comprises 14 residues. V was shortened by 3 bases and J by 8 bases, with 16 bases between the two germline ends. Per the germline V gene, CDR1 is SNHLY and CDR2 is FYNNEI. CDR3 DNA: TGTGCCAGCAGTGACTCGGGGGGCGCTCGGGGCTACACCTTC. Residues: CASSDSGGARGYTF.

The genes are TRBV6-4 and TRBJ2-2, with 10 bases aligning to TRBD2. CDR3 size: 16 residues. With V trimmed by 4 bases and J by 6 bases, 8 bases remained unmatched. Germline values: CDR1 MRHNA, CDR2 SNTAGT. CDR3 in amino acids: CASSAESGGAAGELFF. The CDR3 DNA reads as TGTGCCAGCAGTGCAGAGAGCGGGGGGGCTGCCGGGGAGCTGTTTTTT.

The genes are TRBV5-1 and TRBJ2-7, with 9 bases matching TRBD1. The CDR3 is made up of 14 amino acids. Per the germline V gene, CDR1 is SGHRS and CDR2 is YFSETQ. The trim removed 4 bases at V and 3 bases at J, leaving 5 bases unmatched. The CDR3 protein is CASSPPGQGYEQYF. The CDR3 DNA follows: TGCGCCAGCAGCCCTCCGGGACAGGGCTACGAGCAGTACTTC.